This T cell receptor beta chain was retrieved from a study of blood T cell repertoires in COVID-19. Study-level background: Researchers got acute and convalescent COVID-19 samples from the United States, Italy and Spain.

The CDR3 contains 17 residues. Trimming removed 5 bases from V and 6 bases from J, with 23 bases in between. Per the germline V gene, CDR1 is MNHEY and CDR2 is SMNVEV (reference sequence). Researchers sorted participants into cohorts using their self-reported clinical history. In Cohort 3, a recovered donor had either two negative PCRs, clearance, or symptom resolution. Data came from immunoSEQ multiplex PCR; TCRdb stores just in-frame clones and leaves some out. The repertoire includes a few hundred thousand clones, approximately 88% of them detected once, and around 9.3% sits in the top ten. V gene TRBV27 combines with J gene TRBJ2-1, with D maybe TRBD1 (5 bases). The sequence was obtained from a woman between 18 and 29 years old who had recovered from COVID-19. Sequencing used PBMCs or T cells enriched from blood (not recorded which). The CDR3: CASSPPPRAQYPNEQFF. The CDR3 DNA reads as TGTGCCAGCAGTCCCCCTCCCAGGGCCCAATACCCCAATGAGCAGTTCTTC.